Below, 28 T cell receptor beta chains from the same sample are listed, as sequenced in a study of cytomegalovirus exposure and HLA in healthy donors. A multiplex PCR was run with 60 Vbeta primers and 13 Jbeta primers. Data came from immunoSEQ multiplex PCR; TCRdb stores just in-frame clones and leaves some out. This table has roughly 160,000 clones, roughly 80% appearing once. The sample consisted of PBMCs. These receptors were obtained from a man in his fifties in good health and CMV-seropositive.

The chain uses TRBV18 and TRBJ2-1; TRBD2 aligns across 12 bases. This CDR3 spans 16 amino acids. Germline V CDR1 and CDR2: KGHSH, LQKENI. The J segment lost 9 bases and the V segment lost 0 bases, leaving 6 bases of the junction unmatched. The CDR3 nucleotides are TGTGCCAGCTCACCACCGGCTAGCGGGGGGGCCACTGAGCAGTTCTTC. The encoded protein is CASSPPASGGATEQFF. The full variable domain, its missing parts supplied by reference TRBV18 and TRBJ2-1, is NAGVMQNPRHLVRRRGQEARLRCSPMKGHSHVYWYRQLPEEGLKFMVYLQKENIIDESGMPKERFSAEFPKEGPSILRIQQVVRGDSAAYFCASSPPASGGATEQFFGPGTRLTVL.

The CDR3 DNA sequence: TGTGCCAGCAGCTTATTTAGCGGGGGGGCCGGAGATACGCAGTATTTT. Amino acid sequence: CASSLFSGGAGDTQYF. The chain links TRBV7-6 to TRBJ2-3; TRBD2 aligns across 11 bases. The J segment lost 5 bases and the V segment lost 2 bases, leaving 6 bases of the junction unmatched. The CDR3 spans 16 residues. CDR1 and CDR2 (germline): SGHVS, FNYEAQ. Drawing the rest from reference TRBV7-6 and TRBJ2-3, the complete variable domain is GAGVSQSPRYKVTKRGQDVALRCDPISGHVSLYWYRQALGQGPEFLTYFNYEAQQDKSGLPNDRFSAERPEGSISTLTIQRTEQRDSAMYRCASSLFSGGAGDTQYFGPGTRLTVL.

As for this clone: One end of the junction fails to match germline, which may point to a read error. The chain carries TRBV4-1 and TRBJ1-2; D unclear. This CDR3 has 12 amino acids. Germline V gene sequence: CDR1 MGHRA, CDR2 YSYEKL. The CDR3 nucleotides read TGCGCCAGCAGCCAAGATGGAACGGACTGGCACTTC. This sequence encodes CASSQDGTDWHF.

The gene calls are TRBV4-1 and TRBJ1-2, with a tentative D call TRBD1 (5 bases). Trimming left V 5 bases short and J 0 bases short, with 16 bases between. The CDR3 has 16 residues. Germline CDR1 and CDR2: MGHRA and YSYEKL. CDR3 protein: CASSTGPITPNYGYTF. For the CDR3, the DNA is TGCGCCAGCAGCACAGGACCGATCACCCCTAACTATGGCTACACCTTC.

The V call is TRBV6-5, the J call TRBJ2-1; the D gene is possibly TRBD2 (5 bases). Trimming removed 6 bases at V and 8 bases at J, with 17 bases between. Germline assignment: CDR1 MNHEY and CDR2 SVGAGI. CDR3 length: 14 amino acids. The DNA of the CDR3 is TGTGCCAGCAGCGGACTGCCGTGGGCGGATGAGCAGTTCTTC. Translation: CASSGLPWADEQFF.

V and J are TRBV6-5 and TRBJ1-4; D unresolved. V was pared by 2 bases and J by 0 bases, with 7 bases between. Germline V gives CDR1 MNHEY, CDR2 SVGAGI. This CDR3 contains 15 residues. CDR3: CASSYNSATNEKLFF. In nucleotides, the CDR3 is TGTGCCAGCAGTTACAACAGTGCAACTAATGAAAAACTGTTTTTT.

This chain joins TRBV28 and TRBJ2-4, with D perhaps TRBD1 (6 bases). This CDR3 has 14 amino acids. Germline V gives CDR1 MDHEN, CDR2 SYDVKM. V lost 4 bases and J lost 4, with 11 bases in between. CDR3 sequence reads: CASSSGTLKNIQYF. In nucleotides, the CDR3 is TGTGCCAGCAGTTCGGGGACATTGAAAAACATTCAGTACTTC.

CDR3 loop: CASTGTGTSPLHF. CDR3 DNA: TGTGCCAGCACCGGGACAGGGACTTCACCCCTCCACTTT. The chain carries TRBV28 and TRBJ1-6, with 9 bases identical to TRBD1. From germline, CDR1 is MDHEN and CDR2 SYDVKM. There are 13 residues in the CDR3. The V and J ends lost 7 bases and 9 bases, in that order; junction bases with no gene match: 4.

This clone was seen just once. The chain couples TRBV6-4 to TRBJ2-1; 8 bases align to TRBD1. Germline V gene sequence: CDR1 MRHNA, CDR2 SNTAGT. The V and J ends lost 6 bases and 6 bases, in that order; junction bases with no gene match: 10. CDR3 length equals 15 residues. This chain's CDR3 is CASRLGQGYGNEQFF. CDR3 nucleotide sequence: TGTGCCAGCAGACTCGGACAGGGATATGGCAATGAGCAGTTCTTC.

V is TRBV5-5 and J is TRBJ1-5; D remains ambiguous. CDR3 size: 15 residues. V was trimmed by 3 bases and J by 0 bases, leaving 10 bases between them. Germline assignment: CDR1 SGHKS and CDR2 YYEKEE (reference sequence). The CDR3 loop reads CASSSGDHSNQPQHF. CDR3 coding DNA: TGTGCCAGCAGCTCGGGAGATCATAGCAATCAGCCCCAGCATTTT.

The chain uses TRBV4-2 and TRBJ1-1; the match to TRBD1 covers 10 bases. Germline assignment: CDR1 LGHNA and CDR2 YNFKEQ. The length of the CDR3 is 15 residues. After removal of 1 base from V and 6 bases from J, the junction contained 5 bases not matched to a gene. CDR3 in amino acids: CASSQGDRGVPEAFF. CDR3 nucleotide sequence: TGTGCCAGCAGCCAAGGGGACAGGGGAGTGCCTGAAGCTTTCTTT.

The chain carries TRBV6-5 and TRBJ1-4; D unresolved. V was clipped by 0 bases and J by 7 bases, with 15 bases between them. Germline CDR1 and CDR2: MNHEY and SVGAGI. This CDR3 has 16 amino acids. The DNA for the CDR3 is TGTGCCAGCAGTTACTCCAGTACCGGGGTTGGTGAAAAACTGTTTTTT. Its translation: CASSYSSTGVGEKLFF.

The CDR3 reads CASRATGGRGYTF. DNA for the CDR3: TGCGCCAGCAGAGCTACAGGGGGCCGTGGCTACACCTTC. The chain links TRBV5-1 to TRBJ1-2, with TRBD1 identical over 9 bases. CDR3 length: 13 amino acids. Looked up from germline, CDR1 is SGHRS and CDR2 is YFSETQ. Trimming cost V 5 bases and J 7 bases; bases outside gene matches: 6.

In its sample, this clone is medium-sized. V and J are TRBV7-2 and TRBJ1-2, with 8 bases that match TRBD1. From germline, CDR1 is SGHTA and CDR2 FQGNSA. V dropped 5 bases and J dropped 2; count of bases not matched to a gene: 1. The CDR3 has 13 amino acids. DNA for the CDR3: TGTGCCAGCAGCCGGGACAGGAACTATGGCTACACCTTC. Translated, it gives CASSRDRNYGYTF.

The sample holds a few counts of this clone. In DNA form, the CDR3 reads TGTGCCAGCAGTCCAACAGGGGGCGCCTCTGGCTACACCTTC. Translating gives CASSPTGGASGYTF. The rearrangement links TRBV27 to TRBJ1-2; 9 bases map to TRBD1. The CDR3 runs 14 residues. V shed 5 bases and J 7 bases; nucleotides not matched to a gene: 8. Germline CDR1 MNHEY, CDR2 SMNVEV (reference sequence).

The CDR3 sequence: CASSLGQGGLQYTQYF. Written as DNA, the CDR3 is TGTGCCAGCAGCTTGGGACAGGGCGGCCTACAATATACGCAGTATTTT. The chain couples TRBV7-9 to TRBJ2-3, with 9 bases matching TRBD1. Germline CDR1 and CDR2: SEHNR and FQNEAQ (reference sequence). This CDR3 has 16 amino acids. Trimming cost V 3 bases and J 7 bases; bases outside gene matches: 11.

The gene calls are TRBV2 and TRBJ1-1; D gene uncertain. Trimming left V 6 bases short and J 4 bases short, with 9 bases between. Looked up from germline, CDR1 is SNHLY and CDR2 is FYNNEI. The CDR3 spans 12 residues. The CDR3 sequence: CASSRRGTEAFF. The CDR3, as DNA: TGTGCCAGCAGCCGTCGGGGCACTGAAGCTTTCTTT.

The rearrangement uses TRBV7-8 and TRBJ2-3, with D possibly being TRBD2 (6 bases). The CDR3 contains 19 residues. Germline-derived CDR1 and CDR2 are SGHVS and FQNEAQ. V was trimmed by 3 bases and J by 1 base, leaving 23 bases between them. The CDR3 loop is CASSFTKGLSTTRTDTQYF. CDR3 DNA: TGTGCCAGCAGCTTTACAAAGGGACTTTCAACAACCCGCACAGATACGCAGTATTTT.

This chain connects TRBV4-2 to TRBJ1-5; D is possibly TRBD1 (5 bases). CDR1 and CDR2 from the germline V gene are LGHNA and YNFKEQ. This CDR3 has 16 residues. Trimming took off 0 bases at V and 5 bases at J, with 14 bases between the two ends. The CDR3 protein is CASSQDDDSLYQPQHF. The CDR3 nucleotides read TGTGCCAGCAGCCAAGACGATGACAGTCTATATCAGCCCCAGCATTTT.

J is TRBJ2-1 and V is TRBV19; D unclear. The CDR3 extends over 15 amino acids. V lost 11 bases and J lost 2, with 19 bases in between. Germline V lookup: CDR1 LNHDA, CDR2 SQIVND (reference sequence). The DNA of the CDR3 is TGTGCCGCGAGTAGAAACACAGAGCCCTACAATGAGCAGTTCTTC. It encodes CAASRNTEPYNEQFF.

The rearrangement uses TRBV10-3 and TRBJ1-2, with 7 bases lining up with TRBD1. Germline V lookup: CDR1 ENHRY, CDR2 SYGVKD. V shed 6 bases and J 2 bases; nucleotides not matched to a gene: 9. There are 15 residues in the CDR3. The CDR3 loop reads CAISLTQGGNYGYTF. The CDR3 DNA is TGTGCCATCAGCCTGACCCAGGGGGGAAACTATGGCTACACCTTC.

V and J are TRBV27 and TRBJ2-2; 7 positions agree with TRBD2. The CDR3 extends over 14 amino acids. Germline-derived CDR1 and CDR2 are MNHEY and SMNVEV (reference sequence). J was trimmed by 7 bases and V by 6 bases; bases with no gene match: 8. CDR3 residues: CASRVWGGVGELFF. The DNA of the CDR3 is TGTGCCAGCAGGGTTTGGGGGGGGGTCGGGGAGCTGTTTTTT.

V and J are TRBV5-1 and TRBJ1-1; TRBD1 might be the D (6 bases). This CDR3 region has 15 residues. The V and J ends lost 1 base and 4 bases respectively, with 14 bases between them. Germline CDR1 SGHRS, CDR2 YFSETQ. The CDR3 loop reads CASSLITGMGTEAFF. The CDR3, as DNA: TGCGCCAGCAGCTTGATTACAGGGATGGGCACTGAAGCTTTCTTT.

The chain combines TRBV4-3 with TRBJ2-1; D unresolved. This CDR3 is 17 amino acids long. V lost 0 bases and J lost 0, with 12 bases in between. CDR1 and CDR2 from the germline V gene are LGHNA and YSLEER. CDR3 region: CASSQEAQVSSYNEQFF. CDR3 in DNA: TGCGCCAGCAGCCAAGAGGCGCAGGTTAGCTCCTACAATGAGCAGTTCTTC.

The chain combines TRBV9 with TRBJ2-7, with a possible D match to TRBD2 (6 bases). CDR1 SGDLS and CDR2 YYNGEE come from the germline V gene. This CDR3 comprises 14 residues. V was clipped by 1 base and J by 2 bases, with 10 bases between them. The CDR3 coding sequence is TGTGCCAGCAGCGTATTGGCGGGGCCCTACGAGCAGTACTTC. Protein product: CASSVLAGPYEQYF.

CDR3 nucleotides: TGTGCCAGCAGTAATCTAGACAGGGGAGGCGAGCAGTACTTC. Translating gives CASSNLDRGGEQYF. The chain employs TRBV2 and TRBJ2-7; the match to TRBD1 covers 8 bases. CDR3 length: 14 amino acids. CDR1 is SNHLY and CDR2 is FYNNEI in the germline V gene. With 5 bases clipped from V and 6 bases from J, the junction kept 9 bases outside the gene matches.

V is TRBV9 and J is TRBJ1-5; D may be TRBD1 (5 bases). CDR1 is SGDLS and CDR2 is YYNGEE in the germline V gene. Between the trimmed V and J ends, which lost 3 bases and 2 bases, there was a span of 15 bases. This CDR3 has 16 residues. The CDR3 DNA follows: TGTGCCAGCAGCGAGTCACTCAGGGTTGGCAATCAGCCCCAGCATTTT. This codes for CASSESLRVGNQPQHF. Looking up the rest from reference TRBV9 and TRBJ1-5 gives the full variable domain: DSGVTQTPKHLITATGQRVTLRCSPRSGDLSVYWYQQSLDQGLQFLIQYYNGEERAKGNILERFSAQQFPDLHSELNLSSLELGDSALYFCASSESLRVGNQPQHFGDGTRLSIL.

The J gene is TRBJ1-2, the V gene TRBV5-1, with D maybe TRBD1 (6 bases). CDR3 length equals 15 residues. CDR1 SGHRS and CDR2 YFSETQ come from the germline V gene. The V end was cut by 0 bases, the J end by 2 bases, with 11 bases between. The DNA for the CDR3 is TGCGCCAGCAGCTTGGGGCGGGGGCTCAACTATGGCTACACCTTC. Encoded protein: CASSLGRGLNYGYTF. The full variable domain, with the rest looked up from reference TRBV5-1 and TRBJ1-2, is KAGVTQTPRYLIKTRGQQVTLSCSPISGHRSVSWYQQTPGQGLQFLFEYFSETQRNKGNFPGRFSGRQFSNSRSEMNVSTLELGDSALYLCASSLGRGLNYGYTFGSGTRLTVV.